These T cell receptor beta chains were read from a single sample in a study of ipilimumab plus nivolumab after autologous stem cell transplantation. Measured with immunoSEQ multiplex PCR; TCRdb has only the in-frame clones, and not every one. The profile covers tens of thousands of clones, with about 88% appearing a single time and 0.7% to 1% taken by the ten largest. The source was PBMCs, collected in a trial of ipilimumab plus nivolumab as post-transplant consolidation. The receptors shown here come from a male donor with multiple myeloma. Each CDR3 is given with its conserved first and last residue. Fields, in order: clone size, V gene, D gene, J gene, CDR3 DNA, CDR3 protein. The D gene is left open where the match is weak. Clone size, where shown, is once, few, many, or a class for clones that have expanded.

size: NA; V: TRBV9; D: TRBD1; J: TRBJ2-7; DNA: TGTGCCAGCAGCGTAGGAAGAGGGGGCCTCTACGAGCAGTACTTC; CDR3: CASSVGRGGLYEQYF
size: NA; V: TRBV6-1; D: NA; J: TRBJ2-1; DNA: TGTGCCAGTGTCCAGGGGAGACTCTCCTACAATGAGCAGTTCTTC; CDR3: CASVQGRLSYNEQFF
size: NA; V: TRBV15; D: TRBD1; J: TRBJ1-5; DNA: TGTGCCACCAGCAGTGATTCAGGGGGCCCTCGACAGCCCCAGCATTTT; CDR3: CATSSDSGGPRQPQHF
size: NA; V: TRBV29-1; D: TRBD2; J: TRBJ2-1; DNA: TGCAGCGTTAGCGGGAGGGGGGACAATGAGCAGTTCTTC; CDR3: CSVSGRGDNEQFF
size: NA; V: TRBV11-2; D: NA; J: TRBJ2-3; DNA: TGTGCCAGCAGCTTAGGGGGGACAGATACGCAGTATTTT; CDR3: CASSLGGTDTQYF
size: NA; V: TRBV6-5; D: NA; J: TRBJ1-1; DNA: TGTGCCAGCAGAAGGACAGATAACACTGAAGCTTTCTTT; CDR3: CASRRTDNTEAFF
size: NA; V: TRBV6-6; D: NA; J: TRBJ1-2; DNA: TGTGCCAGCAGTTACTCACCAGGGAAGAAGAACTATGGCTACACCTTC; CDR3: CASSYSPGKKNYGYTF
size: NA; V: TRBV5-1; D: NA; J: TRBJ1-6; DNA: TGCGCCAGCAGCGCCTATTCCAGGGTTCATTATAATTCACCCCTCCACTTT; CDR3: CASSAYSRVHYNSPLHF
size: NA; V: TRBV2; D: TRBD1; J: TRBJ1-2; DNA: TGTGCCAGCAGTGAAGAGGCGACAGGGTGGTTAGGCTACACCTTC; CDR3: CASSEEATGWLGYTF
size: NA; V: TRBV5-4; D: NA; J: TRBJ2-2; DNA: TGTGCCAGCAGCTTCGGGGGTACGAACACCGGGGAGCTGTTTTTT; CDR3: CASSFGGTNTGELFF
size: NA; V: TRBV7-4; D: NA; J: TRBJ1-4; DNA: TGTGCCAGCAGCTTCCCTTCGGGGTGGCAAAAACTGTTTTTT; CDR3: CASSFPSGWQKLFF
size: NA; V: TRBV25-1; D: TRBD2; J: TRBJ2-2; DNA: TGTGCCAGCACCTCTTGGGGGGGAGTCACCGGGGAGCTGTTTTTT; CDR3: CASTSWGGVTGELFF
size: NA; V: TRBV4-3; D: TRBD1; J: TRBJ1-2; DNA: TGCGCCAGCAGCCGAAAAACAGGGGAGGCCTATGGCTACACCTTC; CDR3: CASSRKTGEAYGYTF
size: few; V: TRBV30; D: NA; J: TRBJ1-5; DNA: TGTGCCTGGGGTTCTCAGGGGCATCAGCCCCAGCATTTT; CDR3: CAWGSQGHQPQHF
size: NA; V: TRBV9; D: NA; J: TRBJ1-2; DNA: TGTGCCAGCAGCAAAGCCGGCTATGGCTACACCTTC; CDR3: CASSKAGYGYTF
size: NA; V: TRBV18; D: NA; J: TRBJ1-6; DNA: TGTGCCAGCTCACCGGGACAAGGGAATTCACCCCTCCACTTT; CDR3: CASSPGQGNSPLHF
size: NA; V: TRBV6-5; D: NA; J: TRBJ2-3; DNA: TGTGCCAGCAGTTACCGGACGGGGGCCGCAGATACGCAGTATTTT; CDR3: CASSYRTGAADTQYF
size: few; V: TRBV28; D: NA; J: TRBJ2-7; DNA: TGTGCCAGCACCCTAGGGCTACCGTCCTACGAGCAGTACTTC; CDR3: CASTLGLPSYEQYF
size: NA; V: TRBV7-9; D: NA; J: TRBJ2-1; DNA: TGTGCCAGCAGACCCCAGGGCGATGAGCAGTTCTTC; CDR3: CASRPQGDEQFF
size: NA; V: TRBV5-1; D: NA; J: TRBJ2-7; DNA: TGCGCCAGCAGCCAAAAGGGGAGTAGGGAGCAGTACTTC; CDR3: CASSQKGSREQYF
size: NA; V: TRBV19; D: TRBD1; J: TRBJ1-5; DNA: TGTGCCAGTAGTTTGGGACAGGGCGGTTGGCAGCCCCAGCATTTT; CDR3: CASSLGQGGWQPQHF
size: NA; V: TRBV7-9; D: TRBD1; J: TRBJ1-1; DNA: TGTGCCAGCAGCGCCGGGACAGGGGGAATCCCTGGAATGAACACTGAAGCTTTCTTT; CDR3: CASSAGTGGIPGMNTEAFF
size: NA; V: TRBV30; D: NA; J: TRBJ2-7; DNA: TGTGCCTGGAGTGTATCGGACGGCTACGAGCAGTACTTC; CDR3: CAWSVSDGYEQYF